These 30 T cell receptor beta chains were sequenced from one sample in a study of shared clonotypes between healthy human individuals. Terminally differentiated effector memory CD45RA+ cells were left out of the naive CD8 fraction, which was CD45RO-negative and positively selected for CCR7. Clones were read by immunoSEQ multiplex PCR, and TCRdb kept only the in-frame ones, dropping some. The sample gives under 2,000,000 clones, over 85% of which show up once; 0.95% to 1.5% is in the top ten. Sequencing input: naive CD8+ T cells sorted from blood. The receptors were sampled from a man aged 18 to 35 in good health.

This clone was detected only a few times. The chain employs TRBV2 and TRBJ2-7; D ambiguous. The germline V and J ends were trimmed by 4 bases and 2 bases, with 9 bases remaining between them. Germline CDR1 reads SNHLY; CDR2 reads FYNNEI. This CDR3 contains 13 residues. The CDR3 nucleotides read TGTGCCAGCAGTGGTTCGGATACCTACGAGCAGTACTTC. Its protein product is CASSGSDTYEQYF.

The rearrangement links TRBV9 to TRBJ2-1; 8 bases agree with TRBD1. Trimming at V came to 3 bases and at J to 2 bases, leaving 1 base not matched to a gene. Germline V gives CDR1 SGDLS, CDR2 YYNGEE. CDR3 size: 14 residues. CDR3 coding DNA: TGTGCCAGCAGCGACAGGGGGACCTACAATGAGCAGTTCTTC. This gives the protein CASSDRGTYNEQFF.

V gene TRBV11-2 combines with J gene TRBJ2-4, with TRBD1 identical over 9 bases. J lost 4 bases, V lost 5 bases, and 9 bases had no gene match. Germline V gene lookup returns CDR1 SGHAT and CDR2 FQNNGV. There are 16 residues in the CDR3. CDR3 loop: CASSTGTGLFKNIQYF. DNA for the CDR3: TGTGCCAGCAGCACCGGGACAGGGCTATTTAAAAACATTCAGTACTTC.

The V and J genes are TRBV4-1 and TRBJ2-7; TRBD1 is a possible D gene (6 bases). Germline CDR1 reads MGHRA; CDR2 reads YSYEKL. This CDR3 has 14 residues. The V end was cut by 3 bases, the J end by 1 base, with 10 bases between. The CDR3 nucleotides read TGCGCCAGCAGCCATTCACAGGGTTCCTACGAGCAGTACTTC. Encoded protein: CASSHSQGSYEQYF.

This clone has a single count. This specimen includes other DNA sequences encoding the same CDR3. This rearrangement joins TRBV5-4 to TRBJ2-7; D possibly corresponds to TRBD2 (6 bases). With 3 bases removed from V and 0 bases from J, the gap between germline ends came to 10 bases. The CDR3 extends over 14 amino acids. Germline lookup yields CDR1 SGHNT and CDR2 YYREEE (reference sequence). CDR3 DNA sequence: TGTGCCAGCAGCTGGGACTCCAGCTCCTACGAGCAGTACTTC. Protein: CASSWDSSSYEQYF.

This rearrangement joins TRBV27 to TRBJ2-3, with D tentatively TRBD1 (5 bases). Trimming cost V 5 bases and J 3 bases, with 18 bases left between them. Germline CDR1 reads MNHEY; CDR2 reads SMNVEV (reference sequence). This CDR3 region has 16 residues. CDR3 sequence reads: CASSTDSGIGTDTQYF. The CDR3 nucleotides read TGTGCCAGCAGTACCGACTCAGGGATAGGGACAGATACGCAGTATTTT.

CDR3 sequence reads: CASRTGVNTEAFF. The CDR3 DNA is TGTGCCAGCAGGACAGGGGTGAACACTGAAGCTTTCTTT. This chain joins TRBV7-9 and TRBJ1-1; 8 positions match TRBD1. The CDR3 length is 13 residues. CDR1 SEHNR and CDR2 FQNEAQ come from the germline V gene (reference sequence). V was pared by 6 bases and J by 0 bases, with 0 bases of the junction left unmatched.

The gene calls are TRBV28 and TRBJ2-7; 12 bases map to TRBD2. With 9 bases clipped from V and 2 bases from J, the junction kept 2 bases outside the gene matches. The CDR3 sequence is 13 residues long. The germline V gene has CDR1 MDHEN and CDR2 SYDVKM. The CDR3 region is CASRTSGAYEQYF. The CDR3 nucleotides read TGTGCCAGTCGGACTAGCGGGGCCTACGAGCAGTACTTC.

The count of this clone is one. This chain connects TRBV9 to TRBJ2-7; 7 nucleotides line up with TRBD1. The germline CDR1 and CDR2 sequences are SGDLS and YYNGEE. This CDR3 spans 15 amino acids. V gave up 4 bases and J gave up 3 bases; unmatched junction bases: 10. The CDR3 DNA reads TGTGCCAGCAGCCTTAGACAGGGAGACCTCTACGAGCAGTACTTC. Translated: CASSLRQGDLYEQYF.

This chain connects TRBV9 to TRBJ2-1, with a possible D match to TRBD1 (6 bases). V was trimmed by 0 bases and J by 7 bases, leaving 14 bases between them. The CDR3 length is 15 residues. Germline-derived CDR1 and CDR2 are SGDLS and YYNGEE. CDR3 region: CASSVAGAVKNEQFF. As DNA, the CDR3 is TGTGCCAGCAGCGTAGCAGGGGCAGTGAAGAATGAGCAGTTCTTC.

J is TRBJ1-2 and V is TRBV27; 9 nucleotides match TRBD1. Germline V gene data show CDR1 as MNHEY and CDR2 as SMNVEV (reference sequence). Trimming removed 6 bases from V and 1 base from J; junction bases left unmatched: 3. The CDR3 extends over 14 amino acids. CDR3 bases: TGTGCCAGCAGCCAGGGACAGGGTAACTATGGCTACACCTTC. As protein: CASSQGQGNYGYTF.

The rearrangement uses TRBV5-1 and TRBJ2-7, with a possible D match to TRBD1 (6 bases). CDR1 is SGHRS, CDR2 YFSETQ, per germline. V was cut by 4 bases and J by 2 bases, with 10 bases left in between. The CDR3 extends over 13 amino acids. The CDR3 DNA reads TGCGCCAGCAGCAACGGACAGCCCTACGAGCAGTACTTC. Translating gives CASSNGQPYEQYF.

About this clone: Other DNA sequences within the sample encode an identical CDR3. The chain links TRBV5-6 to TRBJ2-7; the D is unclear. Germline CDR1 SGHDT, CDR2 YYEEEE. The CDR3 is made up of 12 amino acids. V dropped 3 bases and J dropped 2 bases, with 6 bases sitting between them. CDR3 in amino acids: CASSSGPYEQYF. The CDR3 nucleotides are TGTGCCAGCAGCTCGGGCCCCTACGAGCAGTACTTC.

This clone has a single count. V usage is TRBV2 and J usage is TRBJ2-2, with D tentatively TRBD2 (7 bases). V was shortened by 7 bases and J by 4 bases, with 19 bases between the two germline ends. Germline CDR1 SNHLY, CDR2 FYNNEI. The CDR3 is 16 residues long. This chain's CDR3 is CASTGSEGGGTGELFF. CDR3 coding DNA: TGTGCCAGCACCGGATCGGAAGGGGGGGGCACCGGGGAGCTGTTTTTT.

The J gene is TRBJ2-1, the V gene TRBV11-3, with D uncertain. Germline assignment: CDR1 SGHNT and CDR2 YENEEA. Trimming cost V 0 bases and J 5 bases, with 20 bases left between them. This CDR3 comprises 18 residues. CDR3 protein: CASSLDPPASAGNNEQFF. DNA of the CDR3: TGTGCCAGCAGCTTAGATCCCCCGGCCTCAGCTGGGAACAATGAGCAGTTCTTC.

Concerning this clone: The same CDR3 arises from other DNA sequences in this sample as well. The rearrangement uses TRBV19 and TRBJ2-7; weak D call: TRBD1 (6 bases). Trimming stripped 1 base from V and 3 bases from J, with 7 bases between. Germline V lookup: CDR1 LNHDA, CDR2 SQIVND (reference sequence). The CDR3 extends over 13 amino acids. The CDR3 region is CASSIVQGYEQYF. DNA for the CDR3: TGTGCCAGTAGTATAGTACAGGGCTACGAGCAGTACTTC.

The chain employs TRBV2 and TRBJ1-4, with D possibly being TRBD1 (6 bases). V was shortened by 3 bases and J by 1 base, with 9 bases between the two germline ends. The CDR3 sequence is 15 residues long. CDR1 and CDR2 (germline): SNHLY, FYNNEI. CDR3 nucleotide sequence: TGTGCCAGCAGTGACTACAGGGAAACTAATGAAAAACTGTTTTTT. Residues: CASSDYRETNEKLFF. The complete variable domain, with remaining parts taken from reference TRBV2 and TRBJ1-4, reads EPEVTQTPSHQVTQMGQEVILRCVPISNHLYFYWYRQILGQKVEFLVSFYNNEISEKSEIFDDQFSVERPDGSNFTLKIRSTKLEDSAMYFCASSDYRETNEKLFFGSGTQLSVL.

The rearrangement joins TRBV28 to TRBJ2-7; D is undetermined. The CDR3 has 11 residues. Germline-derived CDR1 and CDR2 are MDHEN and SYDVKM. Deletions cut 6 bases from V and 6 bases from J, with 9 bases between. CDR3 in DNA: TGTGCCAGCAGCCGAATGGGCGAGCAGTACTTC. Translating gives CASSRMGEQYF.

The chain links TRBV21-1 to TRBJ2-2; TRBD1 is taken as the D call from the table, unchecked against the DNA. TRBV21-1 is assigned pseudogene status. The CDR3 is 14 amino acids. CDR3 in DNA: TGTGCCAGCAGCAACACAGGGTTGACCGGGGAGCTGTTTTTT. The encoded protein is CASSNTGLTGELFF.

The V gene is TRBV4-3, the J gene TRBJ2-7; TRBD2 might be the D (5 bases). The V end lost 0 bases, the J end lost 2 bases, and 17 bases lay between the germline ends. CDR1 is LGHNA, CDR2 YSLEER, per germline. This CDR3 region has 17 residues. The CDR3 loop is CASSQDGYGVEAYEQYF. The CDR3 nucleotides are TGCGCCAGCAGCCAAGATGGGTACGGGGTCGAGGCCTACGAGCAGTACTTC.

The chain joins TRBV7-9 to TRBJ1-2; weak D call: TRBD1 (6 bases). The CDR3 has 14 amino acids. The V gene lost 5 bases and the J gene lost 6 bases, with 16 bases spanning the gap. CDR1 and CDR2 from the germline V gene are SEHNR and FQNEAQ (reference sequence). The CDR3 region is CASSQSWDIHGYTF. CDR3 nucleotide sequence: TGTGCCAGCAGCCAGAGTTGGGACATACATGGCTACACCTTC.

Note on this clone: Other DNA sequences in the sample encode the same CDR3. The chain couples TRBV6-5 to TRBJ1-2; no clear D. The CDR3 sequence is 13 residues long. CDR1 is MNHEY and CDR2 is SVGAGI in the germline V gene. Trimming shortened V by 6 bases and J by 2 bases, and 10 bases separated the two germline ends. The CDR3 nucleotides are TGTGCCAGCAGCCCAGACGGGAACTATGGCTACACCTTC. Translation: CASSPDGNYGYTF.

The chain couples TRBV7-9 to TRBJ2-4, with TRBD1 as a possible D gene (5 bases). CDR3 length: 12 amino acids. Germline V lookup: CDR1 SEHNR, CDR2 FQNEAQ (reference sequence). Between the trimmed V and J ends, which lost 3 bases and 9 bases, there was a span of 9 bases. The CDR3 DNA is TGTGCCAGCAGCTTCGGACAAGGCATTCAGTACTTC. It encodes CASSFGQGIQYF.

V is TRBV9 and J is TRBJ2-2; 14 bases fit TRBD2. The germline V gene encodes CDR1 SGDLS and CDR2 YYNGEE. The V and J ends lost 0 bases and 3 bases, in that order; junction bases with no gene match: 7. The CDR3 is 19 residues long. The CDR3, as DNA: TGTGCCAGCAGCGTAGGGGGACTAGCGGGGGCCCCCTACACCGGGGAGCTGTTTTTT. Protein product: CASSVGGLAGAPYTGELFF.

Regarding this clone: This sample includes further DNA sequences coding for the same CDR3. The rearrangement uses TRBV7-9 and TRBJ2-1; no clear D gene. The CDR3 totals 13 residues. The germline V gene encodes CDR1 SEHNR and CDR2 FQNEAQ (reference sequence). V dropped 3 bases and J dropped 5 bases, with 8 bases sitting between them. The CDR3 DNA reads TGTGCCAGCAGCTTGATTGTGGACAATGAGCAGTTCTTC. Translating it yields CASSLIVDNEQFF.

The V call is TRBV2, the J call TRBJ1-1; maybe TRBD1 (6 bases). There are 14 residues in the CDR3. Per germline, CDR1 SNHLY and CDR2 FYNNEI. Trimming stripped 4 bases from V and 4 bases from J, with 13 bases between. In DNA, the CDR3 is TGTGCCAGCAGTGGGTACAGGGAGGGCACTGAAGCTTTCTTT. It is translated as CASSGYREGTEAFF. Filled out from reference TRBV2 and TRBJ1-1, the complete variable domain reads EPEVTQTPSHQVTQMGQEVILRCVPISNHLYFYWYRQILGQKVEFLVSFYNNEISEKSEIFDDQFSVERPDGSNFTLKIRSTKLEDSAMYFCASSGYREGTEAFFGQGTRLTVV.

This chain connects TRBV29-1 to TRBJ2-7; 8 bases fit TRBD1. Germline-derived CDR1 and CDR2 are SQVTM and ANQGSEA. The CDR3 length is 14 residues. With 4 bases clipped from V and 2 bases from J, the junction kept 7 bases outside the gene matches. The CDR3: CSVGILTGAYEQYF. In DNA form, the CDR3 reads TGCAGCGTTGGAATCCTGACAGGGGCCTACGAGCAGTACTTC.

V usage is TRBV5-6 and J usage is TRBJ1-4, with D maybe TRBD1 (6 bases). This CDR3 has 14 residues. CDR1 SGHDT and CDR2 YYEEEE come from the germline V gene. Trimming pared 5 bases from V and 7 bases from J, leaving 15 bases between. The CDR3 reads CASREWGASEKLFF. CDR3 DNA sequence: TGTGCCAGCAGGGAATGGGGGGCGTCTGAAAAACTGTTTTTT.

The CDR3: CASSPVGGAIWNEQFF. The CDR3, as DNA: TGTGCCAGCAGCCCGGTAGGAGGGGCCATATGGAATGAGCAGTTCTTC. The chain has TRBV7-3 and TRBJ2-1, with a possible D match to TRBD2 (6 bases). The germline CDR1 and CDR2 sequences are SGHTA and FQGTGA. CDR3 size: 16 residues. Trimming left V 5 bases short and J 7 bases short, with 21 bases between. The full variable domain, rest sourced from reference TRBV7-3 and TRBJ2-1, is GAGVSQTPSNKVTEKGKYVELRCDPISGHTALYWYRQSLGQGPEFLIYFQGTGAADDSGLPNDRFFAVRPEGSVSTLKIQRTERGDSAVYLCASSPVGGAIWNEQFFGPGTRLTVL.

The rearrangement links TRBV27 to TRBJ1-2; D unclear. CDR1 MNHEY and CDR2 SMNVEV come from the germline V gene (reference sequence). This CDR3 region has 13 residues. Trimming cost V 3 bases and J 8 bases, with 13 bases left between them. CDR3 residues: CASSFGRELGYTF. The CDR3 DNA is TGTGCCAGCAGTTTCGGAAGAGAACTCGGCTACACCTTC.